This T cell receptor beta chain was identified during a study of naive and memory T cell subsets. This clonotype turned up a few times. The germline CDR1 and CDR2 sequences are MRHNA and SNTAGT. V lost 4 bases, J lost 0 bases, and 7 bases stayed unmatched. There are 16 residues in the CDR3. A UMI-containing oligonucleotide was joined by 3' ligation to the TCR cDNA template. Input was roughly 1 to 1,100 ng of DNase-treated total RNA without cell sorting. Four PCR rounds used nested alpha and beta constant region primers plus the SP2 primer. Alpha and beta constant region primers primed reverse transcription for blood and skin samples. TCRdb processed the 5' RACE reads anew with MiXCR; each CDR3 protein has one entry. The sample contains about 32,000 distinct CDR3 sequences, 16% of which appear only once.

The source of this sequence is a female donor in good health. The chain employs TRBV6-4 and TRBJ2-3; 7 nucleotides agree with TRBD2. Here the CDR3 DNA reads TGTGCCAGCAGTGTGGGAGCGGGGCCTAGCACAGATACGCAGTATTTT. Residues: CASSVGAGPSTDTQYF.